The T cell receptor (beta chain) described here comes from a study of CD8 T cells in Susac syndrome. Random hexamers were used to reverse transcribe the RNA input (0.5 to 1 ug). TCRdb reanalysed the immunoSEQ multiplex PCR reads using MiXCR and keeps one entry per CDR3 protein. The sample shows some 200,000 distinct CDR3 sequences, approximately 95% of them seen only once. Germline V gene lookup returns CDR1 SGHNT and CDR2 YYREEE (reference sequence). V lost 4 bases and J lost 7; bases outside the gene matches: 13. CDR3 size: 17 residues. V usage is TRBV5-4 and J usage is TRBJ2-7, with TRBD2 matching over 14 bases. This TCR was sampled from a human donor with multiple sclerosis. The sample consisted of CD4+ T cells from PBMCs. CDR3 coding DNA: TGTGCCAGCAGCCATCCCAACGAGGGACTAGCGGGGGTTGAGCAGTACTTC. Amino acids: CASSHPNEGLAGVEQYF.